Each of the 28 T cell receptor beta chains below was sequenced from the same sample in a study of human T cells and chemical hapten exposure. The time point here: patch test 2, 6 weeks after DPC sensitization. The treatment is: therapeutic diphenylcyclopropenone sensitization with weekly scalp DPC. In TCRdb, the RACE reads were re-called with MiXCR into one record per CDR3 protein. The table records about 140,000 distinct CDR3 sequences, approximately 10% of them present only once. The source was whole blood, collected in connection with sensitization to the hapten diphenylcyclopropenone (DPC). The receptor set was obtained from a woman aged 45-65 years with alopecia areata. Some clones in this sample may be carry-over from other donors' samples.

The CDR3 nucleotides read TGTGCCAGCAGCGTTCCCGGGGGGCAGACAGATACGCAGTATTTT. Protein: CASSVPGGQTDTQYF. The chain recombines TRBV7-6 with TRBJ2-3; perhaps TRBD2 as D (7 bases). The CDR3 extends over 15 amino acids. Germline CDR1 SGHVS, CDR2 FNYEAQ. V lost 5 bases to trimming and J lost 3 bases, with 15 bases between them.

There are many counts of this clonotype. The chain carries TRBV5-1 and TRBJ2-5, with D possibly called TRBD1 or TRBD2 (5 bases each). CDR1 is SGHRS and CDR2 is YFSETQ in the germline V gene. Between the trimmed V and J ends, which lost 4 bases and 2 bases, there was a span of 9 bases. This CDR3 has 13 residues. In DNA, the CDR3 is TGCGCCAGCAGCGGGGGTAGTCAAGAGACCCAGTACTTC. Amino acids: CASSGGSQETQYF. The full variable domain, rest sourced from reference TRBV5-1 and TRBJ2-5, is KAGVTQTPRYLIKTRGQQVTLSCSPISGHRSVSWYQQTPGQGLQFLFEYFSETQRNKGNFPGRFSGRQFSNSRSEMNVSTLELGDSALYLCASSGGSQETQYFGPGTRLLVL.

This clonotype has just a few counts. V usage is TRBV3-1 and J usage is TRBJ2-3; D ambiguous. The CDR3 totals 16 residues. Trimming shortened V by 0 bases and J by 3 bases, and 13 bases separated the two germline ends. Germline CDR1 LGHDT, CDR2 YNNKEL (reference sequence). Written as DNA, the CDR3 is TGTGCCAGCAGCCAAGATCTGGTTTCTGCGACAGATACGCAGTATTTT. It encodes CASSQDLVSATDTQYF.

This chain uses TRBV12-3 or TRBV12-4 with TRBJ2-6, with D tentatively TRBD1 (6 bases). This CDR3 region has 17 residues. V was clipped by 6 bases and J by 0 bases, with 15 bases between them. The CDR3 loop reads CASSYLQGDSGANVLTF. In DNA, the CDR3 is TGTGCCAGCAGCTACCTACAGGGAGACTCTGGGGCCAACGTCCTGACTTTC.

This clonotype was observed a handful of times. The DNA for the CDR3 is TGTGCCAGTAGCCCCGCCGGGACAGGGACCAACTATGGCTACACCTTC. It yields the protein CASSPAGTGTNYGYTF. The genes are TRBV19 and TRBJ1-2; 9 bases match TRBD1. V was clipped by 6 bases and J by 2 bases; unmatched bases: 10. The CDR3 loop spans 16 amino acids. CDR1 and CDR2 (germline): LNHDA, SQIVND (reference sequence).

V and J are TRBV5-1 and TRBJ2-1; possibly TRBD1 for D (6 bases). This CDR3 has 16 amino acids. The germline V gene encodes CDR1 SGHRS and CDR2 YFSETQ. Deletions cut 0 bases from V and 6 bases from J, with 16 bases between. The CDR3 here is CASSLARDTMINEQFF. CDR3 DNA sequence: TGCGCCAGCAGCTTGGCCAGGGACACCATGATCAATGAGCAGTTCTTC.

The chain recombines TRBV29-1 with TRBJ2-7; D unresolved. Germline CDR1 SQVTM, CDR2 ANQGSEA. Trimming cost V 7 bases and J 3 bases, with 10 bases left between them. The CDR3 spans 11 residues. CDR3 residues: CSAQADYEQYF. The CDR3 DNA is TGCAGCGCCCAGGCAGACTACGAGCAGTACTTC.

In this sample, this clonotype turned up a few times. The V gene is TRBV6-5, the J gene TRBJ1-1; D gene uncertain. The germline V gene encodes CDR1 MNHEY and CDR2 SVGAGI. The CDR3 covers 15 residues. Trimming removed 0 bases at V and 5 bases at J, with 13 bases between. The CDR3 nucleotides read TGTGCCAGCAGTTACTCGTTGATGGAGAGAACTGAAGCTTTCTTT. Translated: CASSYSLMERTEAFF.

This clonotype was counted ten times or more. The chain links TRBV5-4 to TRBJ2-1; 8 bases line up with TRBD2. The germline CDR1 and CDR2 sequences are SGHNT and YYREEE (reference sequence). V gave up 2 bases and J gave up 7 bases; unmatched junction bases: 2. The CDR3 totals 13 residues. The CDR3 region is CASSFPSGNEQFF. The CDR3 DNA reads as TGTGCCAGCAGCTTTCCTAGCGGGAATGAGCAGTTCTTC.

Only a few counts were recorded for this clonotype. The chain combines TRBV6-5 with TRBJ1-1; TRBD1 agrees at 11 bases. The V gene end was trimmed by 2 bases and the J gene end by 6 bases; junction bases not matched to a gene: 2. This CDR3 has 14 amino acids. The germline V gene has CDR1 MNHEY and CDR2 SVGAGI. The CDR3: CASSYLGQGAEAFF. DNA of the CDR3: TGTGCCAGCAGTTACCTGGGACAGGGGGCTGAAGCTTTCTTT.

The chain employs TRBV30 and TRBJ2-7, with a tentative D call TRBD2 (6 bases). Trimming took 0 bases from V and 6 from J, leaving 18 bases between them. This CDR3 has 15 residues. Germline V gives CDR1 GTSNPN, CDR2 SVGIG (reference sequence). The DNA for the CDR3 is TGTGCCTGGAGTGTAGGAGGGCCCCTTGGTAGCGAGCAGTACTTC. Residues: CAWSVGGPLGSEQYF.

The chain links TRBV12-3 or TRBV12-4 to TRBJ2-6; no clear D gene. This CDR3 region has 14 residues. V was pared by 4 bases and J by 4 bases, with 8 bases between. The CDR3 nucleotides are TGTGCCAGCAGTTCACCGGCGGGGGCCAACGTCCTGACTTTC. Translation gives CASSSPAGANVLTF.

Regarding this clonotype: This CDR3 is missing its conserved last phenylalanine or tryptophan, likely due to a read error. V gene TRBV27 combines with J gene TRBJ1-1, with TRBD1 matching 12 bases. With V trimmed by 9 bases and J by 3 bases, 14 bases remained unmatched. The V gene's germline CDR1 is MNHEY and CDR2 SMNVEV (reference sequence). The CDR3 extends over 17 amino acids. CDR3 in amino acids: CASHSPGTGGVYTEAFL. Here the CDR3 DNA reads TGTGCCAGTCACTCCCCGGGGACAGGGGGCGTCTACACTGAAGCTTTCCTT.

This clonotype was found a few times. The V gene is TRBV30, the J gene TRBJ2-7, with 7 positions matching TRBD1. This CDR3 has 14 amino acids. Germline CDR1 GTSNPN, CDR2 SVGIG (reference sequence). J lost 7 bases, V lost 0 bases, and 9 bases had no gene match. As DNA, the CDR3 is TGTGCCTGGAGTGTAATGCCAGGGGGTAGTGAGCAGTACTTC. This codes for CAWSVMPGGSEQYF.

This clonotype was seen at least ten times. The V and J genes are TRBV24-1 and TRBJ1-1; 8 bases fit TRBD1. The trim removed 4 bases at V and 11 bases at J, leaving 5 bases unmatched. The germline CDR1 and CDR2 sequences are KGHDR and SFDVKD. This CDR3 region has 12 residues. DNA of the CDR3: TGTGCCACCAGTGAGGGGACAGGTCCCGCTTTCTTT. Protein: CATSEGTGPAFF.

The CDR3: CATSDGTIYNEQFF. DNA for the CDR3: TGTGCCACCAGTGATGGGACTATCTACAATGAGCAGTTCTTC. The V call is TRBV24-1, the J call TRBJ2-1; 7 nucleotides agree with TRBD2. The CDR3 is 14 amino acids. Losses at the gene ends were 3 bases for V and 3 bases for J; bases not matched to a gene: 1. The germline gives CDR1 KGHDR, CDR2 SFDVKD.

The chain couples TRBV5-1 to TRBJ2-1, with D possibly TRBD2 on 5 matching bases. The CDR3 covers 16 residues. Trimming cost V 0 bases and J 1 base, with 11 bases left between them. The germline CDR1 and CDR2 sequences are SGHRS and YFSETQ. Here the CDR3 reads CASSLGSGGSYNEQFF. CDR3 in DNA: TGCGCCAGCAGCTTGGGGTCAGGAGGATCCTACAATGAGCAGTTCTTC.

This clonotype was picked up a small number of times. DNA of the CDR3: TGCAGCGGGGCAAGGGGAGAGACCCAGTACTTC. Its translation is CSGARGETQYF. The chain couples TRBV29-1 to TRBJ2-5; maybe TRBD1 (5 bases). The length of the CDR3 is 11 residues. Deletions cut 7 bases from V and 4 bases from J, with 10 bases between. The V gene's germline CDR1 is SQVTM and CDR2 ANQGSEA.

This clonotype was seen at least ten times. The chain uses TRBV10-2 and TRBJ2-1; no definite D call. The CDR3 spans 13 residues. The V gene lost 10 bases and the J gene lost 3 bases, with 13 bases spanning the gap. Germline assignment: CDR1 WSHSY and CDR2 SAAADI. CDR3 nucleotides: TGCGCCACCGCCCCACCCCTCTACAATGAGCAGTTCTTC. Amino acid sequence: CATAPPLYNEQFF.

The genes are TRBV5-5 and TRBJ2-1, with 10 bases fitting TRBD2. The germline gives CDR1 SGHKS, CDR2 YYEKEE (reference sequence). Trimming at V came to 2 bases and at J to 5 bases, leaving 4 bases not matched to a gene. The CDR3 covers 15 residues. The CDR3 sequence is CASSFSGGRDNEQFF. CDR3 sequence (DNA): TGTGCCAGCAGCTTTAGCGGGGGGCGCGACAATGAGCAGTTCTTC.

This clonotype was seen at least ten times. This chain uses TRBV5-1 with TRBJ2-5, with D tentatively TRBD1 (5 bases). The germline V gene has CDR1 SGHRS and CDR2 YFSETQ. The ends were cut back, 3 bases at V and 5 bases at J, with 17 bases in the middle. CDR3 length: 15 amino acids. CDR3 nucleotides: TGCGCCAGCAGCTGGGGCGCAGGGTTCCGCGAGACCCAGTACTTC. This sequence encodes CASSWGAGFRETQYF.

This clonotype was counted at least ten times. The CDR3 DNA reads TGTGCCAGCAGCTTAGGGGTGGACAGGGTGAACTATGGCTACACCTTC. Protein product: CASSLGVDRVNYGYTF. V gene TRBV7-2 combines with J gene TRBJ1-2; 8 bases are a match to TRBD1. The CDR3 sequence is 16 residues long. The V and J ends lost 1 base and 2 bases, in that order; junction bases with no gene match: 6. Germline CDR1 is SGHTA and CDR2 is FQGNSA.

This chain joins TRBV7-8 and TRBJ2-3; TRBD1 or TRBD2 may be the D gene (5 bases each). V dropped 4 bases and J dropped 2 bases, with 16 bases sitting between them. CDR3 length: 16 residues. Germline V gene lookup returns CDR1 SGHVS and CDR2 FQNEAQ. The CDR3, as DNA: TGTGCCAGCAGCTCCGCGTCTCCGGGACCCACAGATACGCAGTATTTT. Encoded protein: CASSSASPGPTDTQYF.

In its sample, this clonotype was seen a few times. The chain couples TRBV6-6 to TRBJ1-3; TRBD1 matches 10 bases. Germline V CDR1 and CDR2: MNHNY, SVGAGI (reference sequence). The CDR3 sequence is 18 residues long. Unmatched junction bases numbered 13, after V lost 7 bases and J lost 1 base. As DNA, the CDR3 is TGTGCCAGCACCGACTTCCTGGGACAGGGGATTTCTGGAAACACCATATATTTT. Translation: CASTDFLGQGISGNTIYF.

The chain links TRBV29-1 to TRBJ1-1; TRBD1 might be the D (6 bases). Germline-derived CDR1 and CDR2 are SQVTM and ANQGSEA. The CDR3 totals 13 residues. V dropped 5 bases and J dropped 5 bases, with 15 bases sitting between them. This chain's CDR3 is CSVTGWSRTEAFF. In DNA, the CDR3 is TGCAGCGTTACAGGGTGGTCTCGGACTGAAGCTTTCTTT.

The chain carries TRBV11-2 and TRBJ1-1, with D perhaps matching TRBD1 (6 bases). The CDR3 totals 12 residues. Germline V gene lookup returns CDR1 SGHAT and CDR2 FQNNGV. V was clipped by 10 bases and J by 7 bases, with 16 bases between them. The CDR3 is CATKPQGYEAFF. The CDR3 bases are TGTGCCACCAAACCACAGGGCTATGAAGCTTTCTTT. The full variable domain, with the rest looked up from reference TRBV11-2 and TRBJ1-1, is EAGVAQSPRYKIIEKRQSVAFWCNPISGHATLYWYQQILGQGPKLLIQFQNNGVVDDSQLPKDRFSAERLKGVDSTLKIQPAKLEDSAVYLCATKPQGYEAFFGQGTRLTVV.

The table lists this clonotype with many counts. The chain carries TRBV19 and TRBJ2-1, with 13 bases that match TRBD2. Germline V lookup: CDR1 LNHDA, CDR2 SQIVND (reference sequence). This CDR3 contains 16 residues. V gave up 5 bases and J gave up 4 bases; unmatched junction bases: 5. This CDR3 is CASSLTSGRSYNEQFF. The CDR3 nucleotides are TGTGCCAGTAGTTTGACTAGCGGGAGGTCTTACAATGAGCAGTTCTTC. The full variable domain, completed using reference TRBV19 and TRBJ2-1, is DGGITQSPKYLFRKEGQNVTLSCEQNLNHDAMYWYRQDPGQGLRLIYYSQIVNDFQKGDIAEGYSVSREKKESFPLTVTSAQKNPTAFYLCASSLTSGRSYNEQFFGPGTRLTVL.

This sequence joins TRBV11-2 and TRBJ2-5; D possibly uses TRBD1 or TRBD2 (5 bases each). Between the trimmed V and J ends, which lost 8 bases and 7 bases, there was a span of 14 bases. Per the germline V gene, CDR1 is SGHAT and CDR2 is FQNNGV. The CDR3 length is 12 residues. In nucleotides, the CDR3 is TGTGCCAGCTACCGGATGGGGACGACCCAGTACTTC. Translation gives CASYRMGTTQYF.